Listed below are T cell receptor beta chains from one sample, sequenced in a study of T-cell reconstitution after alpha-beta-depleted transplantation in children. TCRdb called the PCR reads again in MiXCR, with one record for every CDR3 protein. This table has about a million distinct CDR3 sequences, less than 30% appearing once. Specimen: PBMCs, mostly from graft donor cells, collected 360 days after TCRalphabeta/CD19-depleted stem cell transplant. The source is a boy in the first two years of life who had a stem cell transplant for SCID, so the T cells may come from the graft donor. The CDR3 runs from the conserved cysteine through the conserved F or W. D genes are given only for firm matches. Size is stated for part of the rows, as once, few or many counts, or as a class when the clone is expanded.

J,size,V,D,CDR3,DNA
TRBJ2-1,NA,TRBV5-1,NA,CASSLWQGRYNEQFF,TGCGCCAGCAGCTTGTGGCAGGGGCGTTACAATGAGCAGTTCTTC
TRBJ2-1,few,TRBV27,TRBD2,CASSLSYSGGVREQFF,TGTGCCAGCAGTTTAAGTTATAGCGGGGGGGTCCGGGAGCAGTTCTTC
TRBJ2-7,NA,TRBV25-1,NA,CASRRDPSSYEQYF,TGTGCCAGCAGACGGGACCCTAGCTCCTACGAGCAGTACTTC
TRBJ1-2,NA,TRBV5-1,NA,CASSFRSHYGYTF,TGCGCCAGCAGCTTCCGGTCCCACTATGGCTACACCTTC
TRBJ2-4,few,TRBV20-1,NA,CSARVSPRHPERGIQYF,TGCAGTGCTAGAGTTTCCCCTCGACACCCCGAGAGGGGCATTCAGTACTTC
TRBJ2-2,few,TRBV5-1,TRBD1,CASTPRTGGTGELFF,TGCGCCAGCACCCCAAGGACAGGGGGCACCGGGGAGCTGTTTTTT
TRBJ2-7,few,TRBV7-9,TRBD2,CASSLGGTSGAYEQYF,TGTGCCAGCAGCTTAGGCGGGACTAGCGGGGCCTACGAGCAGTACTTC
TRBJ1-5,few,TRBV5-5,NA,CASSPMAGTGGPQHF,TGTGCCAGCAGCCCCATGGCAGGCACGGGGGGGCCCCAGCATTTT
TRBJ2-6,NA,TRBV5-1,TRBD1,CASSYLYRGQGANVLTF,TGCGCCAGCAGCTACCTATACAGGGGGCAAGGGGCCAACGTCCTGACTTTC
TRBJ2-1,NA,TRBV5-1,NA,CASSPLQGITYNEQFF,TGCGCCAGCAGCCCCCTCCAGGGCATCACCTACAATGAGCAGTTCTTC
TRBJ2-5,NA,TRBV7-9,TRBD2,CASSTFSGGRETQYF,TGTGCCAGCAGCACCTTTAGCGGGGGAAGGGAGACCCAGTACTTC
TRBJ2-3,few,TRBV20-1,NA,CSARWPGATDTQYF,TGCAGTGCTAGATGGCCGGGGGCAACAGATACGCAGTATTTT
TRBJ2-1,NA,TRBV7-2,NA,CASSSTGVSSYNEQFF,TGTGCCAGCAGCTCGACGGGGGTGAGCTCCTACAATGAGCAGTTCTTC
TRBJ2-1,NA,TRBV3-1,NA,CASSPKLIPLNEQFF,TGTGCCAGCAGCCCCAAACTAATTCCACTCAATGAGCAGTTCTTC
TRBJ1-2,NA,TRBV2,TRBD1,CARDRGRVYGYTF,TGTGCCAGAGACAGGGGGCGTGTCTATGGCTACACCTTC
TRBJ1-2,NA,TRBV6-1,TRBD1,CASSRQGFYGYTF,TGTGCCAGCAGCCGACAGGGGTTCTATGGCTACACCTTC
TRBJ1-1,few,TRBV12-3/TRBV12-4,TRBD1,CASSFQGALNTEAFF,TGTGCCAGCAGTTTCCAGGGGGCGTTAAACACTGAAGCTTTCTTT
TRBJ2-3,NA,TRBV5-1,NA,CASSSRPSSADTQYF,TGCGCCAGCAGCTCTCGACCTAGTTCTGCAGATACGCAGTATTTT
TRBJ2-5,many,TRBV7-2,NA,CASSRRTEETQYF,TGTGCCAGCAGCCGTAGGACAGAAGAGACCCAGTACTTC
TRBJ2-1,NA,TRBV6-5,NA,CASGPWDEQFF,TGTGCCAGCGGACCCTGGGATGAGCAGTTCTTC
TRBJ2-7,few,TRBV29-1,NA,CSVALGSGLYEQYF,TGCAGCGTCGCCTTAGGTAGCGGACTATACGAGCAGTACTTC
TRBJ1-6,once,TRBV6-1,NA,CASIPQRRGDSPLHF,TGTGCCAGCATCCCACAGAGGAGGGGCGATTCACCCCTCCACTTT
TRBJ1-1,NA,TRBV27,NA,CASSSGRGGGSTEAFF,TGTGCCAGCAGTTCGGGAAGGGGGGGGGGAAGCACTGAAGCTTTCTTT
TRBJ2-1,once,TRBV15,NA,CATSRRSGGSPYNEQFF,TGTGCCACCAGCAGACGTAGTGGGGGCTCACCTTACAATGAGCAGTTCTTC
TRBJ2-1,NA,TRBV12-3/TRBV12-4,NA,CASSRQSNEQFF,TGTGCCAGCAGTCGCCAGAGCAATGAGCAGTTCTTC
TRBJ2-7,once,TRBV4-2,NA,CASSQEFGLSSYEQYF,TGTGCCAGCAGCCAAGAATTTGGTTTGAGCTCCTACGAGCAGTACTTC
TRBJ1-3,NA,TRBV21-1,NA,CASSLNLTDPSGNTIYF,TGTGCCAGCAGCCTGAACCTGACGGATCCCTCTGGAAACACCATATATTTT
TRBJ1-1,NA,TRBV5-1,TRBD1,CASRATGLNTEAFF,TGCGCCAGCAGGGCGACAGGGTTGAACACTGAAGCTTTCTTT
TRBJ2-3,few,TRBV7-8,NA,CASSPDSSDTQYF,TGTGCCAGCAGCCCCGATTCTTCAGATACGCAGTATTTT
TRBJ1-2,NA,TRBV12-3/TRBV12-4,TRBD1,CASSSPFPGQGRGYGYTF,TGTGCCAGCAGTTCCCCATTTCCGGGACAGGGTAGGGGCTATGGCTACACCTTC
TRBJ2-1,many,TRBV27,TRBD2,CASRASGGALYNEQFF,TGTGCCAGCAGGGCTAGCGGGGGGGCCCTCTACAATGAGCAGTTCTTC
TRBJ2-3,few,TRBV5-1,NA,CASSLIIQDTQYF,TGCGCCAGCAGCTTGATTATTCAGGATACGCAGTATTTT
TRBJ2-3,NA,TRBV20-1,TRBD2,CSARPWGGRGTDTQYF,TGCAGTGCTCGTCCTTGGGGGGGGAGGGGCACAGATACGCAGTATTTT
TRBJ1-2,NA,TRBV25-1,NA,CASSDQTGLDYGYTF,TGTGCCAGCAGTGACCAAACAGGGCTGGACTATGGCTACACCTTC
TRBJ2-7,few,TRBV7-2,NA,CASSFRRSEEQYF,TGTGCCAGCAGCTTTAGACGGTCGGAAGAGCAGTACTTC
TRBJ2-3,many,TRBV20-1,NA,CSANPPLVSTDTQYF,TGCAGTGCTAACCCCCCGCTAGTCAGCACAGATACGCAGTATTTT
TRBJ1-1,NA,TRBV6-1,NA,CASRPGTVYTEAFF,TGTGCCAGCAGGCCCGGGACGGTCTACACTGAAGCTTTCTTT
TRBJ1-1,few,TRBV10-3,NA,CAISAEGFTEAFF,TGTGCCATCAGTGCGGAAGGTTTTACTGAAGCTTTCTTT
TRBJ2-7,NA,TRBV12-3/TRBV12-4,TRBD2,CASRLGLAGSYEQYF,TGTGCCAGCAGGTTGGGACTAGCGGGCTCCTACGAGCAGTACTTC
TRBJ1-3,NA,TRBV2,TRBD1,CASSNGQGTGNTIYF,TGTGCCAGCAGCAACGGACAGGGGACTGGAAACACCATATATTTT
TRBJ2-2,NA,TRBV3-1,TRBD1,CASSLAGTGKTGELFF,TGTGCCAGCAGCCTAGCCGGGACAGGGAAGACCGGGGAGCTGTTTTTT
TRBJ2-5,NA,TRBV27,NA,CASSLSHLQETQYF,TGTGCCAGCAGTTTATCCCACCTCCAAGAGACCCAGTACTTC
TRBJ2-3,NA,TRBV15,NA,CATSPRDTDTQYF,TGTGCCACCAGCCCCCGGGACACAGATACGCAGTATTTT